The clone carrying this T cell receptor (beta chain) was observed at least ten times. Its antigen is not known. This sample is drawn from a study of glioma-infiltrating T cells. The study's findings and limits: Very few CDR3 sequences were shared between tissue and blood. Non-neoplastic patients had below-expected tissue-blood divergence, while all gliomas exceeded expectation.

The iRepertoire nested amplicon-rescue multiplex PCR amplified TCR alpha and beta CDR3s from RNA. For one-step reverse transcription and amplification, roughly 85-450 ng of tissue mRNA or PBMC total RNA was used. TCRdb reprocessed the multiplex PCR reads with MiXCR, giving one entry per CDR3 protein. The sample records about 130,000 distinct CDR3 sequences, about 25% being singletons. The source material was glioma tissue, nonneoplastic brain tissue, or PBMCs (not recorded which). The clonotype was recovered from a human donor with low-grade glioma or glioblastoma, undergoing nonglioma brain surgery, or in good health (not recorded which).

DNA of the CDR3: TGTGCCAGCTCAGAGAGGTTTGAAGCTTTCTTT. Translating gives CASSERFEAFF. The chain joins TRBV7-9 to TRBJ1-1; unclear D gene. The V end lost 8 bases, the J end lost 7 bases, and 11 bases lay between the germline ends. The CDR3 consists of 11 residues. CDR1 and CDR2 (germline): SEHNR, FQNEAQ (reference sequence).